This record looks at one T cell receptor beta chain sequence and its context. Authors' analysis steps: Amplification with reference gene primers provided the estimates of nucleated cell counts. The repertoire was sequenced with immunoSEQ multiplex PCR; TCRdb's copy has only in-frame clones and lacks some. V and J calls and clone size are those listed in that table; D and trimming were worked out from the DNA. The data hold fewer than 200,000 clones, with around 80% observed a single time. The cohort comprised adults aged roughly 18 to 95 years residing in under 30 US areas. Cohort allocation depended upon clinical history that participants reported. This CDR3 comprises 14 residues. From germline, CDR1 is SEHNR and CDR2 FQNEAQ (reference sequence). V was clipped by 5 bases and J by 5 bases; unmatched bases: 4. These data originate in a study of blood T cell repertoires in COVID-19.

The chain carries TRBV7-9 and TRBJ2-2; 8 bases map to TRBD1. The receptor was isolated from a woman aged 50 to 65 in a cohort exposed to, infected with or recovered from COVID-19 (not recorded which). Sequencing was done on a sample of PBMCs or T cells enriched from blood (not recorded which). This CDR3 reads CASSPRTGTGELFF. The CDR3 DNA is TGTGCCAGCAGCCCAAGGACAGGGACCGGGGAGCTGTTTTTT.